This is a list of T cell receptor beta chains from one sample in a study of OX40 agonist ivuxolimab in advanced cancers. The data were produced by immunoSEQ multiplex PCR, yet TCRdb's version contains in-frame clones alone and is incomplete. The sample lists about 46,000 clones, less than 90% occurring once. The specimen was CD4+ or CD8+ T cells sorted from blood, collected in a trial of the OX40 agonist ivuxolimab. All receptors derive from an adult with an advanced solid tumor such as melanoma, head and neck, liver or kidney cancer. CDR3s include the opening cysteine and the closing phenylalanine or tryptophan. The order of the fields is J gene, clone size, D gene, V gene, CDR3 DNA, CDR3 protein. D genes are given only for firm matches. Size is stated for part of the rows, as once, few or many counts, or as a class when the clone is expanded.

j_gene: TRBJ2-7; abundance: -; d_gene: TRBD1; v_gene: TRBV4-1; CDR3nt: TGCGCCAGCAGCCCGTGGACAGGGGCGAACGAGCAGTACTTC; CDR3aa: CASSPWTGANEQYF
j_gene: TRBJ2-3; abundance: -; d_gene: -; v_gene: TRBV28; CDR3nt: TGTGCCAGCAGGTGGGGGACAGATACGCAGTATTTT; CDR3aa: CASRWGTDTQYF
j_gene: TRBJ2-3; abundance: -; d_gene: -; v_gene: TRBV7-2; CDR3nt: TGTGCCAGCAGCTTAGCGCTGGGCACAGATACGCAGTATTTT; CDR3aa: CASSLALGTDTQYF
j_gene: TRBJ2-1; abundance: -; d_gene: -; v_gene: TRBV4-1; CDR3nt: TGCGCCAGCAGCCAAGATTCGGGACTGACGAATGAGCAGTTCTTC; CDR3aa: CASSQDSGLTNEQFF
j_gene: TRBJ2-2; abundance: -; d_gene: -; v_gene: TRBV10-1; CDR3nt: TGCGCCAGCAGGCGGGATTACACCGGGGAGCTGTTTTTT; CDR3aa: CASRRDYTGELFF
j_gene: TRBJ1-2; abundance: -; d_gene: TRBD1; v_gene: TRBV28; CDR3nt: TGTGCCAGCACCACAGGGGGCGCTTCCTATGGCTACACCTTC; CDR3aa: CASTTGGASYGYTF
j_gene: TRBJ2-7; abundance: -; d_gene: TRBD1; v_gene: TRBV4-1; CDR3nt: TGCGCCAGCAGCCAAACTTTGGGGTGGGGACAGGGCTACGAGCAGTACTTC; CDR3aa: CASSQTLGWGQGYEQYF
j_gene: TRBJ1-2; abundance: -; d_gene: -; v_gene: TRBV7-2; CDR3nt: TGTGCCAGCAGCTTAGGTGGGGGGGTAAACTATGGCTACACCTTC; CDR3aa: CASSLGGGVNYGYTF
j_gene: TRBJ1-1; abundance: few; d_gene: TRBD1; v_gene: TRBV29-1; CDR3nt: TGCAGCGTTGAAAGGGACAGGGGCACTGAAGCTTTCTTT; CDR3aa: CSVERDRGTEAFF
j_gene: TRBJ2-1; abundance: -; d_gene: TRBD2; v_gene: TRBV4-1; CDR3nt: TGCGCCAGCAGCCAGCTAGCGGGAGGCGCCTACAATGAGCAGTTCTTC; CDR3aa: CASSQLAGGAYNEQFF
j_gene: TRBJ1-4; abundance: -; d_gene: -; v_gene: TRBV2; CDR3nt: TGTGCCAGTCACCCCCTCGGGTTCAATGAAAAACTGTTTTTT; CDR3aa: CASHPLGFNEKLFF
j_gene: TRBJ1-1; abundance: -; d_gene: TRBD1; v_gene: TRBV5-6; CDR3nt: TGTGCCAGCAGCTTGGACGGGACAGGGAACACTGAAGCTTTCTTT; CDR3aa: CASSLDGTGNTEAFF
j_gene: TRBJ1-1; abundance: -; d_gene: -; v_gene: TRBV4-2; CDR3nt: TGTGCCAGCAGCCCACGGGAGGGTGTCTTAACTGAAGCTTTCTTT; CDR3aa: CASSPREGVLTEAFF
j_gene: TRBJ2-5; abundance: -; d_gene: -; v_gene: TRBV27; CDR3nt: TGTGCCAGCATGCGGTTAGGGGGAGGCGGGACTCAGCAAGAGACCCAGTACTTC; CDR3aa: CASMRLGGGGTQQETQYF
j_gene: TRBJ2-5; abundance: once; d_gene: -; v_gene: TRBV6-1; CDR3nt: TGTGCCAGCAATGGAGAGACCCAGTACTTC; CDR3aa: CASNGETQYF
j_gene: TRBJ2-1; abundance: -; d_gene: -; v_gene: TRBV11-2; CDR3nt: TGTGCCAGCAGTTTGTCCCCAGGGTTCGGTGAGCAGTTCTTC; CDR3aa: CASSLSPGFGEQFF
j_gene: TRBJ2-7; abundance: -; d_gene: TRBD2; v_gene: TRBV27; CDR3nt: TGTGCCAGCAGCCCTCAGCGGGGGGACCCTCGTTTAACCTTCTACGAGCAGTACTTC; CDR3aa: CASSPQRGDPRLTFYEQYF
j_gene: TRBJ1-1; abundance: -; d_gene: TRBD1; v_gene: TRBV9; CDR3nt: TGTGCCAGCAGCGTAGCTCTCGGACAGGGAGGGACTGAAGCTTTCTTT; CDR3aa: CASSVALGQGGTEAFF
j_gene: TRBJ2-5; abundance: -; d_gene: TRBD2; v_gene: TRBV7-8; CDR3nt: TGTGCCAGCAGCCCCCAGCCCCGGACTAGCATTGGCCAAGAGACCCAGTACTTC; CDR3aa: CASSPQPRTSIGQETQYF
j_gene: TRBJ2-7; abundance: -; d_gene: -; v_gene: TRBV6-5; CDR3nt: TGTGCCAGCAGTTACTCGGTCCGCTACGAGCAGTACTTC; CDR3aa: CASSYSVRYEQYF
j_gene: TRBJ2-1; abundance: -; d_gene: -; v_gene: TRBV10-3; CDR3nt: TGTGCCATCAGTGAGTCCCGGGAGTCCTACAATGAGCAGTTCTTC; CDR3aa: CAISESRESYNEQFF
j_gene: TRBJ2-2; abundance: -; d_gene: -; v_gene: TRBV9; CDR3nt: TGTGCCAGCACCGCCGGATGGAACACCGGGGAGCTGTTTTTT; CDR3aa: CASTAGWNTGELFF
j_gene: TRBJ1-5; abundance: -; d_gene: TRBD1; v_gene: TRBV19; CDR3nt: TGTGCCAGTAGTTCCGGGACAGGAGGGAGTCAGCCCCAGCATTTT; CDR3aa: CASSSGTGGSQPQHF
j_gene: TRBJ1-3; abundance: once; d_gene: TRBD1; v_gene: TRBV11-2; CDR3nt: TGTGCCAGCAGCTTAGTCCCCCCCTCGACAGGGGGTAGAGGAAACACCATATATTTT; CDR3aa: CASSLVPPSTGGRGNTIYF
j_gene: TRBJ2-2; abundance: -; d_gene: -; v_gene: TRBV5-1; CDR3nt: TGCGCCAGCAGCTTGATATCGAACACCGGGGAGCTGTTTTTT; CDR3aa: CASSLISNTGELFF
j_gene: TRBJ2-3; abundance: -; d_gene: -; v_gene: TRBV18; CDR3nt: TGTGCCAGCTCACCACGAGTCAGAAAGGACACAGATACGCAGTATTTT; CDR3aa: CASSPRVRKDTDTQYF
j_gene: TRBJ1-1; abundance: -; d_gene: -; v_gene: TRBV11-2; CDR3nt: TGTGCCAGCAGCCTGTTTGGGACACCCAGCCTAAACACTGAAGCTTTCTTT; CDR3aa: CASSLFGTPSLNTEAFF
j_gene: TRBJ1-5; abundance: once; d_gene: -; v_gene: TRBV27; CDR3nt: TGTGCCAGCAGTTTAACGACGGATAGCAATCAGCCCCAGCATTTT; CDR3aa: CASSLTTDSNQPQHF
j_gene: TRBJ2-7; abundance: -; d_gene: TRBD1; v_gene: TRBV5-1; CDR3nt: TGCGCCAGCAGCAGAACCGGGACAGGGGGCGACGAGCAGTACTTC; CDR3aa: CASSRTGTGGDEQYF
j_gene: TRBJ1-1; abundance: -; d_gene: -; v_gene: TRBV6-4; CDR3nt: TGTGCCAGCAGTCACCGGAGGGGGGCCACTGAAGCTTTCTTT; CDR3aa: CASSHRRGATEAFF
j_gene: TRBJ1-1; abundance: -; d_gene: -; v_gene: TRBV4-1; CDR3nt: TGCGCCAGCAGCCACCGTCCTGACAGGAACACTGAAGCTTTCTTT; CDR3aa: CASSHRPDRNTEAFF